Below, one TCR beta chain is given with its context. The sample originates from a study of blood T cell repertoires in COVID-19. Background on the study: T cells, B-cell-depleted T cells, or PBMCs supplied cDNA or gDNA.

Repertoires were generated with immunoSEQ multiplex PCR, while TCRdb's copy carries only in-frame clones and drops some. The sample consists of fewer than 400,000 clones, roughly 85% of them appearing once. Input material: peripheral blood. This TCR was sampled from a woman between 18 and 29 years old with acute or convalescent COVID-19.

In DNA form, the CDR3 reads TGTGCCAGCAGCTTCATGAGCTCTGGAAACACCATATATTTT. It is translated as CASSFMSSGNTIYF. This chain links TRBV7-9 with TRBJ1-3; D is unresolved. Germline CDR1 SEHNR, CDR2 FQNEAQ (reference sequence). The CDR3 contains 14 residues. The ends were cut back, 3 bases at V and 0 bases at J, with 6 bases in the middle. The whole variable domain, remainder taken from reference TRBV7-9 and TRBJ1-3, is DTGVSQNPRHKITKRGQNVTFRCDPISEHNRLYWYRQTLGQGPEFLTYFQNEAQLEKSRLLSDRFSAERPKGSFSTLEIQRTEQGDSAMYLCASSFMSSGNTIYFGEGSWLTVV.